A single sample gave rise to the 25 T cell receptor beta chains below, sequenced in a study of shared clonotypes between healthy human individuals. Terminally differentiated effector memory CD45RA+ cells were excluded from the naive CD8 cells, which were CD45RO-negative and positively selected for CCR7. Profiling relied on immunoSEQ multiplex PCR, and the TCRdb table lists in-frame clones only, not all of them. This sample yields roughly 2.1 million clones, of which about 93% are seen a single time; 1.7% belongs to the top ten. The source material was naive CD8+ T cells from PBMCs. Receptor source: a man aged 18 to 29 in good health. Some clones in this sample may be carry-over from other donors' samples.

The chain's CDR3 is CASSQVQARETQYF. CDR3 coding DNA: TGTGCCAGCAGCCAAGTGCAAGCGCGAGAGACCCAGTACTTC. The V gene is TRBV14, the J gene TRBJ2-5; D remains ambiguous. CDR3 length equals 14 residues. From germline, CDR1 is SGHDN and CDR2 FVKESK. V was trimmed by 1 base and J by 4 bases, leaving 10 bases between them.

This sequence joins TRBV11-2 and TRBJ1-4; 9 bases fit TRBD1. Unmatched junction bases numbered 18, after V lost 6 bases and J lost 4 bases. The CDR3 is 19 amino acids. Germline V gives CDR1 SGHAT, CDR2 FQNNGV. The CDR3 loop is CASRVGGTGPHGFNEKLFF. The CDR3 coding sequence is TGTGCCAGCAGGGTCGGAGGGACAGGGCCCCATGGTTTTAATGAAAAACTGTTTTTT.

Comment on this clone: The same CDR3 arises from other DNA sequences in this sample as well. J is TRBJ2-2 and V is TRBV29-1, with a weak D call TRBD2 (5 bases). With 4 bases removed from V and 5 bases from J, the gap between germline ends came to 8 bases. This CDR3 region has 12 residues. Germline V gene data show CDR1 as SQVTM and CDR2 as ANQGSEA. The CDR3 spells CSVVRDTGELFF. The CDR3 DNA reads as TGCAGCGTTGTGAGGGATACCGGGGAGCTGTTTTTT.

CDR3 in amino acids: CASSQVRREQETQYF. Here the CDR3 DNA reads TGCGCCAGCAGCCAAGTCCGAAGAGAACAAGAGACCCAGTACTTC. The chain has TRBV4-1 and TRBJ2-5; D call uncertain. V dropped 1 base and J dropped 2 bases, with 11 bases sitting between them. The CDR3 is 15 residues long. Germline V gene sequence: CDR1 MGHRA, CDR2 YSYEKL.

The chain joins TRBV11-2 to TRBJ2-7; D gene uncertain. The germline V gene encodes CDR1 SGHAT and CDR2 FQNNGV. The CDR3 is 14 residues long. V was pared by 4 bases and J by 0 bases, with 10 bases between. As DNA, the CDR3 is TGTGCCAGCAGCTCCTGGGCAGACTCCTACGAGCAGTACTTC. This gives the protein CASSSWADSYEQYF.

J is TRBJ2-7 and V is TRBV7-2, with 7 bases fitting TRBD2. The V gene's germline CDR1 is SGHTA and CDR2 FQGNSA. Trimming removed 6 bases from V and 0 bases from J; junction bases left unmatched: 5. The CDR3 extends over 14 amino acids. Written as DNA, the CDR3 is TGTGCCAGCAGGAGGCGGGGGAGCTCCTACGAGCAGTACTTC. Translating gives CASRRRGSSYEQYF.

Of note for this clone: Other DNA sequences in this sample translate to the same CDR3. The chain employs TRBV29-1 and TRBJ1-1, with 10 positions matching TRBD1. The length of the CDR3 is 12 residues. V was clipped by 6 bases and J by 5 bases; unmatched bases: 3. Germline CDR1 is SQVTM and CDR2 is ANQGSEA. CDR3 nucleotide sequence: TGCAGCGTGGGACAGGGGAATACTGAAGCTTTCTTT. This sequence encodes CSVGQGNTEAFF.

V and J are TRBV19 and TRBJ2-1; D is undetermined. The CDR3 is 15 amino acids. CDR1 and CDR2 from the germline V gene are LNHDA and SQIVND (reference sequence). Deletions cut 9 bases from V and 0 bases from J, with 15 bases between. The CDR3 here is CASCPDTSSYNEQFF. The CDR3, as DNA: TGTGCCAGCTGTCCTGACACGAGCTCCTACAATGAGCAGTTCTTC.

The genes are TRBV27 and TRBJ2-7; TRBD1 might be the D (5 bases). Trimming took off 5 bases at V and 4 bases at J, with 15 bases between the two ends. The CDR3 sequence is 14 residues long. Germline assignment: CDR1 MNHEY and CDR2 SMNVEV (reference sequence). CDR3 nucleotide sequence: TGTGCCAGCAGTACCAAATTACAGGCTTACGAGCAGTACTTC. Translation gives CASSTKLQAYEQYF.

The chain couples TRBV28 to TRBJ2-7; 9 bases align to TRBD1. The germline CDR1 and CDR2 sequences are MDHEN and SYDVKM. With V trimmed by 5 bases and J by 7 bases, 12 bases remained unmatched. This CDR3 region has 15 residues. CDR3 in DNA: TGTGCCAGCAGTCCCCGGGACAGGGTATCGAGGGAGCAGTACTTC. Amino acid sequence: CASSPRDRVSREQYF. The variable domain in full, with the rest retrieved from reference TRBV28 and TRBJ2-7, is DVKVTQSSRYLVKRTGEKVFLECVQDMDHENMFWYRQDPGLGLRLIYFSYDVKMKEKGDIPEGYSVSREKKERFSLILESASTNQTSMYLCASSPRDRVSREQYFGPGTRLTVT.

The rearrangement joins TRBV4-1 to TRBJ1-1, with 7 bases lining up with TRBD1. From germline, CDR1 is MGHRA and CDR2 YSYEKL. This CDR3 contains 13 residues. Losses at the gene ends were 2 bases for V and 6 bases for J; bases not matched to a gene: 3. The CDR3 bases are TGCGCCAGCAGCCAAAAAGGGGGCTCTGAAGCTTTCTTT. Amino acids: CASSQKGGSEAFF.

J is TRBJ2-1 and V is TRBV27; TRBD2 matches at 11 bases. Germline CDR1 MNHEY, CDR2 SMNVEV (reference sequence). Trimming removed 2 bases from V and 7 bases from J; junction bases left unmatched: 4. This CDR3 has 15 residues. In DNA form, the CDR3 reads TGTGCCAGCAGTTTAATAGCGGGAGGGCTGAATGAGCAGTTCTTC. This translates into CASSLIAGGLNEQFF.

The CDR3 nucleotides read TGCAGCGTCCAGATATTGGGACTAGCGGGAGGCGAGCAGTACTTC. Its protein is CSVQILGLAGGEQYF. The chain joins TRBV29-1 to TRBJ2-7, with 15 bases identical to TRBD2. Germline V gene data show CDR1 as SQVTM and CDR2 as ANQGSEA. Losses at the gene ends were 6 bases for V and 6 bases for J; bases not matched to a gene: 9. The CDR3 contains 15 residues.

This sequence joins TRBV7-6 and TRBJ2-7; 11 nucleotides align to TRBD2. The CDR3 spans 16 residues. Trimming took 2 bases from V and 2 from J; bases not matched to a gene: 5. CDR1 and CDR2 from the germline V gene are SGHVS and FNYEAQ. The CDR3 bases are TGTGCCAGCAGCTTAATGCTAGCGGGAGGTACCTACGAGCAGTACTTC. Encoded protein: CASSLMLAGGTYEQYF.

The chain joins TRBV2 to TRBJ2-7; the D gene is possibly TRBD2 (5 bases). The V and J ends lost 3 bases and 3 bases respectively, with 9 bases between them. This CDR3 spans 13 amino acids. The germline V gene encodes CDR1 SNHLY and CDR2 FYNNEI. The CDR3 spells CASSDSSDYEQYF. Written as DNA, the CDR3 is TGTGCCAGCAGTGACAGTAGCGACTACGAGCAGTACTTC.

V and J are TRBV7-9 and TRBJ1-2, with D tentatively TRBD1 (5 bases). Per the germline V gene, CDR1 is SEHNR and CDR2 is FQNEAQ (reference sequence). Trimming took off 1 base at V and 6 bases at J, with 9 bases between the two ends. The CDR3 is 13 residues long. The CDR3 loop reads CASSLGGGHGYTF. For the CDR3, the DNA is TGTGCCAGCAGCTTAGGGGGCGGCCATGGCTACACCTTC.

The chain employs TRBV29-1 and TRBJ2-2; no reliable D call. The CDR3 sequence is 14 residues long. Germline CDR1 is SQVTM and CDR2 is ANQGSEA. The ends were cut back, 4 bases at V and 7 bases at J, with 16 bases in the middle. CDR3 residues: CSVGKSISLGELFF. CDR3 in DNA: TGCAGCGTTGGGAAGTCGATCTCCCTCGGGGAGCTGTTTTTT.

The V and J genes are TRBV19 and TRBJ2-1; maybe TRBD2 (6 bases). V shed 4 bases and J shed 4 bases, with 17 bases lying between them. The CDR3 is 16 residues long. Looked up from germline, CDR1 is LNHDA and CDR2 is SQIVND (reference sequence). The CDR3 loop is CASSTPAEGLYNEQFF. The DNA of the CDR3 is TGTGCCAGTAGTACCCCGGCGGAGGGGCTTTACAATGAGCAGTTCTTC.

The chain recombines TRBV27 with TRBJ2-7, with a tentative D call TRBD2 (6 bases). The CDR3 is 18 residues long. From germline, CDR1 is MNHEY and CDR2 SMNVEV (reference sequence). Between the trimmed V and J ends, which lost 6 bases and 5 bases, there was a span of 29 bases. CDR3 in amino acids: CASRTYGLRGNVLDEQYF. The CDR3 nucleotides are TGTGCCAGCAGGACCTACGGGTTGCGGGGTAACGTCCTGGACGAGCAGTACTTC.

V is TRBV4-2 and J is TRBJ1-3, with 7 positions matching TRBD1. The germline V gene has CDR1 LGHNA and CDR2 YNFKEQ. This CDR3 comprises 15 residues. V was pared by 6 bases and J by 2 bases, with 7 bases of the junction left unmatched. The CDR3 loop reads CASRMDRLTGNTIYF. The CDR3 DNA reads as TGTGCCAGCAGGATGGACAGGCTTACTGGAAACACCATATATTTT.

V usage is TRBV7-2 and J usage is TRBJ2-7; tentative D call: TRBD2 (6 bases). The germline gives CDR1 SGHTA, CDR2 FQGNSA. This CDR3 is built from 15 residues. With 5 bases removed from V and 3 bases from J, the gap between germline ends came to 17 bases. CDR3 loop: CASSPRERAGYEQYF. In nucleotides, the CDR3 is TGTGCCAGCAGCCCGCGCGAGCGGGCTGGCTACGAGCAGTACTTC.

The chain has TRBV10-2 and TRBJ2-4; TRBD2 aligns across 7 bases. V lost 4 bases to trimming and J lost 0 bases; unmatched junction nucleotides: 0. Germline V gene data show CDR1 as WSHSY and CDR2 as SAAADI. The CDR3 totals 14 residues. The CDR3, as DNA: TGCGCCAGCAGTGGGGGGGGAGCCAAAAACATTCAGTACTTC. It translates to CASSGGGAKNIQYF.

This clone was seen just once. The rearrangement uses TRBV6-5 and TRBJ2-3; D call uncertain. CDR1 is MNHEY, CDR2 SVGAGI, per germline. Trimming took off 8 bases at V and 1 base at J, with 16 bases between the two ends. This CDR3 has 15 amino acids. The CDR3 loop reads CASLVRAHGTDTQYF. The CDR3 DNA is TGTGCCAGCCTCGTCCGGGCCCACGGCACAGATACGCAGTATTTT.

The genes are TRBV28 and TRBJ2-1; 10 bases match TRBD2. The germline CDR1 and CDR2 sequences are MDHEN and SYDVKM. J gave up 8 bases and V 5 bases, and 9 bases lay outside the gene matches. This CDR3 has 15 amino acids. CDR3 amino acids: CASSPSSGRRDEQFF. As DNA, the CDR3 is TGTGCCAGCAGTCCTTCTAGCGGGAGAAGGGATGAGCAGTTCTTC.

The chain recombines TRBV27 with TRBJ1-1; 7 nucleotides line up with TRBD1. The V gene end was trimmed by 5 bases and the J gene end by 5 bases; junction bases not matched to a gene: 8. The CDR3 runs to 14 residues. Germline CDR1 MNHEY, CDR2 SMNVEV (reference sequence). CDR3 protein: CASSRNLQGTEAFF. CDR3 DNA: TGTGCCAGCAGTAGAAACCTACAGGGGACTGAAGCTTTCTTT.